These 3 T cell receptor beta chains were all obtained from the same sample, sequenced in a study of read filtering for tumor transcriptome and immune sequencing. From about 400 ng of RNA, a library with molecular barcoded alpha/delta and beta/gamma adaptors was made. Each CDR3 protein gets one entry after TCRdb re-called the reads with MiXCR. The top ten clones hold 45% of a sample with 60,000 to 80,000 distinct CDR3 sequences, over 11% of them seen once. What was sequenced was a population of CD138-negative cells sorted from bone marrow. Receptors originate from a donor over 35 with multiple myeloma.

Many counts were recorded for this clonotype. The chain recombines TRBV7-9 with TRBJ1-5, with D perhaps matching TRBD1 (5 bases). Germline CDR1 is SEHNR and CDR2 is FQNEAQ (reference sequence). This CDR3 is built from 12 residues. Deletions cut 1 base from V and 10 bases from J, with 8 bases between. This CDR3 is CASSLGGGPQHF. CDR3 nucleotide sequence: TGTGCCAGCAGCTTAGGTGGGGGTCCCCAGCATTTT.

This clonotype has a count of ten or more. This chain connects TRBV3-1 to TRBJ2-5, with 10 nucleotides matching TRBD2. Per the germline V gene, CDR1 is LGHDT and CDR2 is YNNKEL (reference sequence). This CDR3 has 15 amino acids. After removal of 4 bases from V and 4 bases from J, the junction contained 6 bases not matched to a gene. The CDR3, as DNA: TGTGCCAGCAGCCTGGCTAGCGGGAGTCGAGAGACCCAGTACTTC. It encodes CASSLASGSRETQYF.

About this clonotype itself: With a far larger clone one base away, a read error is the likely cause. The CDR3 nucleotides are TGTGCCAGCGCCTACAGACCCTACAATGAGCAGTTCTTC. This translates into CASAYRPYNEQFF. The genes are TRBV6-2 or TRBV6-3 and TRBJ2-1; D gene uncertain. The CDR3 covers 13 residues. The V and J ends lost 8 bases and 2 bases respectively, with 10 bases between them. Germline CDR1 MNHEY, CDR2 SVGEGT.